The 2 T cell receptor beta chains reported below all come from one sample, sequenced in a study of T cell responses to AZD1222 COVID-19 vaccine. TCRdb's copy holds only in-frame clones and misses some; the assay was immunoSEQ multiplex PCR. Here the sample spans 98,000 or so clones, more than 75% being singletons. The sequenced sample was peripheral blood, obtained 28 days after the second dose of the MenACWY control vaccine. The receptor set was obtained from an adult who received the MenACWY meningococcal vaccine as a control.

The chain uses TRBV19 and TRBJ2-2, with D uncertain. The V end lost 2 bases, the J end lost 4 bases, and 11 bases lay between the germline ends. The CDR3 runs 15 residues. Germline assignment: CDR1 LNHDA and CDR2 SQIVND (reference sequence). DNA for the CDR3: TGTGCCAGTAGTATAATTTATGAAGGCACCGGGGAGCTGTTTTTT. Its protein product is CASSIIYEGTGELFF.

The CDR3 DNA follows: TGCGCCAGCAGCTTGCTGGACAGGGTAACCGATACGCAGTATTTT. Protein: CASSLLDRVTDTQYF. J is TRBJ2-3 and V is TRBV5-1; TRBD1 matches at 8 bases. The CDR3 extends over 15 amino acids. Germline loops: CDR1 SGHRS, CDR2 YFSETQ. J gave up 6 bases and V 1 base, and 7 bases lay outside the gene matches. The complete variable domain, with remaining parts taken from reference TRBV5-1 and TRBJ2-3, reads KAGVTQTPRYLIKTRGQQVTLSCSPISGHRSVSWYQQTPGQGLQFLFEYFSETQRNKGNFPGRFSGRQFSNSRSEMNVSTLELGDSALYLCASSLLDRVTDTQYFGPGTRLTVL.